Presented here are 3 T cell receptor beta chains from one specimen sequenced in a study of CD4 and CD8 cells across lung adenocarcinoma regions. TCRdb reprocessed the PCR reads with MiXCR, giving one entry per CDR3 protein. The table shows tens of thousands of distinct CDR3 sequences, with about half occurring only once. Sequenced sample: CD8+ T cells from the center of a lung tumor. The source is a female donor with lung adenocarcinoma. The CD4 and CD8 labels of this study may be unreliable.

To note about this clonotype: Sequence at one end of the junction differs from germline and may be a read error. This chain joins TRBV6-1 and TRBJ2-3; possible D gene TRBD2, 7 bases. Germline V gene data show CDR1 as MNHNS and CDR2 as SASEGT. This CDR3 has 16 amino acids. In DNA, the CDR3 is TGTGCGAGCCGCGACTGGGGGGCGGGAGCCAAAGATACTCAGTATTTT. Translating gives CASRDWGAGAKDTQYF.

This clonotype has a count of ten or more. This rearrangement joins TRBV27 to TRBJ2-6, with D possibly TRBD1 on 6 matching bases. CDR1 MNHEY and CDR2 SMNVEV come from the germline V gene (reference sequence). V was clipped by 8 bases and J by 0 bases, with 11 bases between them. The CDR3 contains 15 residues. The CDR3 protein is CASQIQGSGANVLTF. The CDR3 coding sequence is TGTGCCAGCCAGATACAGGGCTCTGGGGCCAACGTCCTGACTTTC.

J is TRBJ2-4 and V is TRBV27, with a tentative D call TRBD2 (6 bases). Germline V CDR1 and CDR2: MNHEY, SMNVEV (reference sequence). The CDR3 is 11 amino acids. The CDR3 DNA sequence: TGTGGGCGGGGAGCCACAGACATTCAGTACTTC. Encoded protein: CGRGATDIQYF.